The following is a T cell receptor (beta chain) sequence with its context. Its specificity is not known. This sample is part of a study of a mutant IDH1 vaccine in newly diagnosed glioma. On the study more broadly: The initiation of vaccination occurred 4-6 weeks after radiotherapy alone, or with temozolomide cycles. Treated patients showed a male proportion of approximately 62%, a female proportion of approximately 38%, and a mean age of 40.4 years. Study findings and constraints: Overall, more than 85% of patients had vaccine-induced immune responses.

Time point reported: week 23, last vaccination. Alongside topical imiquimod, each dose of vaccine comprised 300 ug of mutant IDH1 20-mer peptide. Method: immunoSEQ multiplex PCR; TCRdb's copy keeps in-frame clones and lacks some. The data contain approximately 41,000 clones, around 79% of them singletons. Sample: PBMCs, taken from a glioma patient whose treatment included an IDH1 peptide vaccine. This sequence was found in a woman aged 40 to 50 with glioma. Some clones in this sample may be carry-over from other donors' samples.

CDR3 protein: CASSLNRATNTGELFF. CDR3 nucleotide sequence: TGTGCCAGCTCCCTAAACAGGGCGACGAACACCGGGGAGCTGTTTTTT. V and J are TRBV18 and TRBJ2-2, with a possible D match to TRBD1 (6 bases). V was trimmed by 6 bases and J by 0 bases, leaving 14 bases between them. Germline lookup yields CDR1 KGHSH and CDR2 LQKENI. CDR3 length: 16 amino acids.